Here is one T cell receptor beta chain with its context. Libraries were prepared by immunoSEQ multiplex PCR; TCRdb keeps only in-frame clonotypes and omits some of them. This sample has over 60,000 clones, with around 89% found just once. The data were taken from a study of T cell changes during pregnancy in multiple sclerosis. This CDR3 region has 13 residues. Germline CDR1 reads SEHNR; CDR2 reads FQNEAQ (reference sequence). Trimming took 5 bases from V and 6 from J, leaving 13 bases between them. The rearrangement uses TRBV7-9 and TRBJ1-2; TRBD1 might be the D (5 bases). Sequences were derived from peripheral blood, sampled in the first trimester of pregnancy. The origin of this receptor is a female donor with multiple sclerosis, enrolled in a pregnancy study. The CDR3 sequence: CASSHLQDDGYTF. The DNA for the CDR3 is TGTGCCAGCAGCCACCTACAGGACGATGGCTACACCTTC.